This T cell receptor (beta chain) was profiled in a study of tumor-infiltrating lymphocytes in primary liver carcinoma. Study background: Per sample, productive TCRbeta reads numbered roughly 3.5 to 8 million, similar across tissue types.

On this clonotype: What it binds is unknown. One end of the junction varies from germline; a read error may be responsible.

Co-extracted RNA and DNA came from roughly 20-30 mg of unsorted bulk tissue. Patients in the cohort were treatment-naive and living with chronic HBV infection. Germline V gives CDR1 SGHDN, CDR2 FVKESK. CDR3 length: 16 residues. TCR beta cDNA was prepared out of around 460 ng total RNA by means of a constant-region primer. A slightly modified ARM-PCR protocol with three nested multiplex PCR rounds produced these TCR beta libraries. A C-beta reverse primer was combined with TRBV1-TRBV30 forward primers in the first two PCR rounds, and each round had about 10 cycles. TCRdb re-called the multiplex PCR reads through MiXCR, storing one row per CDR3 protein. The table has about 74,000 distinct CDR3 sequences, over 60% seen once. Study findings and constraints: All five tumor regions shared only about 8-25% of top clones.

The material sequenced was liver tumor tissue from sampling region 4. Subset reported: tumor region T4, right-lateral pole. The chain couples TRBV14 to TRBJ2-7; 8 positions agree with TRBD1. The sequence derives from a man aged 40-49 years with primary liver carcinoma and hepatitis B virus infection. DNA of the CDR3: TGTGCCGGCAGCTTCAGGGGGACAGGAACTGCCTACGAGCAATACTTC. This gives the protein CAGSFRGTGTAYEQYF.